The 16 T cell receptor beta chains below all came from one sample that was sequenced in a study of T cell responses to AZD1222 COVID-19 vaccine. Data came from immunoSEQ multiplex PCR; TCRdb stores just in-frame clones and leaves some out. Of about 83,000 clones in the sample, around 93% were seen once. The sequencing here drew on peripheral blood, taken 28 days after the second AZD1222 dose. Receptor source: an adult who received the AZD1222 COVID-19 vaccine.

J is TRBJ2-1 and V is TRBV2; 8 positions match TRBD2. The V gene's germline CDR1 is SNHLY and CDR2 FYNNEI. V shed 6 bases, J shed 7 bases, and the junction held 17 bases outside the gene matches. This CDR3 is 17 amino acids long. The CDR3, as DNA: TGTGCCAGCAGCCCCACTGGGGGCCAGCGGGAGACAAATGAGCAGTTCTTC. This encodes CASSPTGGQRETNEQFF. The full variable domain, completed using reference TRBV2 and TRBJ2-1, is EPEVTQTPSHQVTQMGQEVILRCVPISNHLYFYWYRQILGQKVEFLVSFYNNEISEKSEIFDDQFSVERPDGSNFTLKIRSTKLEDSAMYFCASSPTGGQRETNEQFFGPGTRLTVL.

The rearrangement joins TRBV28 to TRBJ1-2; D possibly corresponds to TRBD1 (6 bases). The CDR3 is 15 residues long. V dropped 2 bases and J dropped 8 bases, with 18 bases sitting between them. CDR1 is MDHEN, CDR2 SYDVKM, per germline. The CDR3 spells CASSLVRQGFLGYTF. CDR3 in DNA: TGTGCCAGCAGTTTAGTGCGGCAGGGGTTTCTAGGCTACACCTTC.

The chain couples TRBV29-1 to TRBJ2-7; weak D call: TRBD1 (6 bases). This CDR3 contains 13 residues. CDR1 is SQVTM, CDR2 ANQGSEA, per germline. Trimming pared 4 bases from V and 5 bases from J, leaving 15 bases between. The DNA for the CDR3 is TGCAGCGTTGGGGGGCAGGGTGTAAACGAGCAGTACTTC. This translates into CSVGGQGVNEQYF.

This chain links TRBV2 with TRBJ1-5, with D unclear. The CDR3 extends over 15 amino acids. The germline V gene encodes CDR1 SNHLY and CDR2 FYNNEI. Trimming cost V 6 bases and J 1 base, with 13 bases left between them. CDR3 amino acids: CASRGPGGSNQPQHF. For the CDR3, the DNA is TGTGCCAGCAGAGGGCCGGGTGGGAGCAATCAGCCCCAGCATTTT.

This chain links TRBV2 with TRBJ2-5, with D uncertain. The length of the CDR3 is 13 residues. Germline V gene data show CDR1 as SNHLY and CDR2 as FYNNEI. V shed 6 bases and J shed 2 bases, with 10 bases lying between them. The CDR3 DNA is TGTGCCAGCAGAGGAAGGCGGCAAGAGACCCAGTACTTC. It yields the protein CASRGRRQETQYF.

The rearrangement uses TRBV7-9 and TRBJ2-3; D remains ambiguous. Trimming took 8 bases from V and 2 from J, leaving 14 bases between them. The length of the CDR3 is 14 residues. Germline-derived CDR1 and CDR2 are SEHNR and FQNEAQ (reference sequence). As DNA, the CDR3 is TGTGCCAGCGGGTCAATGGGCCTCACAGATACGCAGTATTTT. This translates into CASGSMGLTDTQYF.

This sequence joins TRBV10-2 and TRBJ2-1, with a tentative D call TRBD1 (6 bases). Between the trimmed V and J ends, which lost 9 bases and 6 bases, there was a span of 24 bases. CDR3 length equals 16 residues. Germline CDR1 reads WSHSY; CDR2 reads SAAADI. The CDR3 here is CASHTLTGTPTNEQFF. The CDR3 nucleotides read TGCGCCAGTCACACTCTTACCGGGACACCTACCAATGAGCAGTTCTTC.

V gene TRBV11-2 combines with J gene TRBJ2-1; D is possibly TRBD2 (6 bases). The CDR3 is made up of 15 amino acids. Germline values: CDR1 SGHAT, CDR2 FQNNGV. V was shortened by 0 bases and J by 10 bases, with 16 bases between the two germline ends. The CDR3 loop reads CASSLDQVSRGEQFF. The DNA of the CDR3 is TGTGCCAGCAGCTTAGATCAGGTCTCCCGGGGGGAGCAGTTCTTC. The variable domain in full, completed from reference TRBV11-2 and TRBJ2-1, reads EAGVAQSPRYKIIEKRQSVAFWCNPISGHATLYWYQQILGQGPKLLIQFQNNGVVDDSQLPKDRFSAERLKGVDSTLKIQPAKLEDSAVYLCASSLDQVSRGEQFFGPGTRLTVL.

The chain links TRBV5-4 to TRBJ2-7; D may be TRBD1 (6 bases). Germline CDR1 is SGHNT and CDR2 is YYREEE (reference sequence). The CDR3 loop spans 12 amino acids. Trimming shortened V by 1 base and J by 4 bases, and 6 bases separated the two germline ends. The CDR3 protein is CASSLTGYEQYF. CDR3 nucleotides: TGTGCCAGCAGCTTGACAGGGTACGAGCAGTACTTC.

The chain is built from TRBV2 and TRBJ2-3; 8 positions match TRBD2. CDR3 length equals 14 residues. V was pared by 7 bases and J by 4 bases, with 7 bases of the junction left unmatched. Per the germline V gene, CDR1 is SNHLY and CDR2 is FYNNEI. The CDR3 loop is CASTVGRGADTQYF. The CDR3, as DNA: TGTGCCAGCACGGTCGGGAGGGGCGCAGATACGCAGTATTTT.

As to this clone: This sample also contains other DNA sequences that code for the same CDR3. The chain has TRBV9 and TRBJ2-5, with D hard to call. Germline V gene data show CDR1 as SGDLS and CDR2 as YYNGEE. Trimming took off 0 bases at V and 2 bases at J, with 11 bases between the two ends. CDR3 length: 15 residues. The CDR3 here is CASSVGELGQETQYF. CDR3 coding DNA: TGTGCCAGCAGCGTAGGTGAACTTGGGCAAGAGACCCAGTACTTC.

J is TRBJ2-2 and V is TRBV15; perhaps D is TRBD1 or TRBD2 (5 bases each). The CDR3 has 16 amino acids. CDR1 and CDR2 from the germline V gene are LNHNV and YYDKDF (reference sequence). Trimming took off 6 bases at V and 1 base at J, with 15 bases between the two ends. DNA for the CDR3: TGTGCCACCAGTCCCGAGGGGACCCTGAACACCGGGGAGCTGTTTTTT. It is translated as CATSPEGTLNTGELFF.

This chain joins TRBV7-2 and TRBJ1-4, with D possibly TRBD1 on 6 matching bases. With 1 base removed from V and 5 bases from J, the gap between germline ends came to 8 bases. Looked up from germline, CDR1 is SGHTA and CDR2 is FQGNSA. This CDR3 contains 14 residues. The CDR3 reads CASSLGTVNEKLFF. The CDR3, as DNA: TGTGCCAGCAGCTTAGGGACAGTGAATGAAAAACTGTTTTTT.

The chain combines TRBV18 with TRBJ1-4; TRBD1 is a possible D gene (5 bases). Trimming removed 0 bases at V and 4 bases at J, with 9 bases between. The CDR3 is 15 residues long. Germline V lookup: CDR1 KGHSH, CDR2 LQKENI. The DNA of the CDR3 is TGTGCCAGCTCACCACCAGGGGACCGTAATGAAAAACTGTTTTTT. As protein: CASSPPGDRNEKLFF.

The chain uses TRBV5-6 and TRBJ1-3; D not resolved. Germline V gene lookup returns CDR1 SGHDT and CDR2 YYEEEE. Deletions cut 0 bases from V and 0 bases from J, with 7 bases between. CDR3 length equals 15 residues. In DNA form, the CDR3 reads TGTGCCAGCAGCTTGGTCAGGATCTCTGGAAACACCATATATTTT. As protein: CASSLVRISGNTIYF.

The rearrangement links TRBV7-3 to TRBJ1-1; D remains ambiguous. The V end lost 5 bases, the J end lost 1 base, and 11 bases lay between the germline ends. CDR1 is SGHTA and CDR2 is FQGTGA in the germline V gene. CDR3 length: 14 amino acids. The CDR3 nucleotides read TGTGCCAGCAGCCCAACCCCGGGGAACACTGAAGCTTTCTTT. It codes for CASSPTPGNTEAFF.